This TCR beta chain was retrieved from a study of blood T cell repertoires in COVID-19. Using immunoSEQ multiplex PCR, the repertoire was profiled, and TCRdb retains in-frame clones only, with some absent. The sample consists of over 140,000 clones, 80% to 85% of them appearing once. The CDR3 extends over 15 amino acids. CDR1 SGHDN and CDR2 FVKESK come from the germline V gene. After removal of 4 bases from V and 8 bases from J, the junction contained 11 bases not matched to a gene. The sequence derives from a woman in her sixties or seventies with acute or convalescent COVID-19. This sequence joins TRBV14 and TRBJ1-1, with 9 bases identical to TRBD1. Sequencing was carried out using peripheral blood. CDR3 region: CASSLDRDRETEAFF. In nucleotides, the CDR3 is TGTGCCAGCAGCCTTGACCGGGACAGGGAAACAGAAGCTTTCTTT.